This TCR beta chain appears in the sequencing data of a study of blood T cell repertoires in COVID-19. As for the study in general: From T cells, B-cell-depleted T cells, or PBMCs came the material, which was cDNA or gDNA.

The CDR3 has 13 residues. Deletions cut 0 bases from V and 6 bases from J, with 7 bases between. Looked up from germline, CDR1 is SGHNT and CDR2 is YYREEE (reference sequence). Generated by immunoSEQ multiplex PCR, the TCRdb table keeps only in-frame clones and is missing some. The table records about 370,000 clones, roughly 90% of them present only once. This receptor was obtained from a woman in her 30s who had recovered from COVID-19. The V and J genes are TRBV5-4 and TRBJ1-5; no clear D gene. Sample: PBMCs or T cells enriched from blood (not recorded which). The CDR3 sequence is CASSLGGSQPQHF. The CDR3, as DNA: TGTGCCAGCAGCTTGGGAGGGAGTCAGCCCCAGCATTTT.